Each of the 28 T cell receptor beta chains below was sequenced from the same sample in a study of control samples from healthy donors and cancer patients. Profiling relied on immunoSEQ multiplex PCR, and the TCRdb table lists in-frame clones only, not all of them. The sample records approximately 60,000 clones, about 82% being singletons. Sequenced material: blood. Receptors were obtained from a middle-aged man in good health.

The chain uses TRBV10-3 and TRBJ2-7; 10 positions match TRBD2. CDR3 length equals 17 residues. Germline loops: CDR1 ENHRY, CDR2 SYGVKD. V was clipped by 3 bases and J by 4 bases; unmatched bases: 12. For the CDR3, the DNA is TGTGCCATCAGTGACCGCTCGAGCGGGAGGGCCGCATACGAGCAGTACTTC. It specifies CAISDRSSGRAAYEQYF.

The genes are TRBV29-1 and TRBJ2-3, with a weak D call TRBD2 (5 bases). Deletions cut 3 bases from V and 6 bases from J, with 19 bases between. The CDR3 is made up of 15 amino acids. Germline V lookup: CDR1 SQVTM, CDR2 ANQGSEA. Here the CDR3 DNA reads TGCAGCGTTGATCTCCACCTTAGACCGGGGGATACGCAGTATTTT. It specifies CSVDLHLRPGDTQYF.

The chain has TRBV18 and TRBJ2-7, with D possibly being TRBD2 (5 bases). V was cut by 5 bases and J by 2 bases, with 7 bases left in between. The CDR3 length is 12 residues. Germline CDR1 KGHSH, CDR2 LQKENI. The DNA for the CDR3 is TGTGCCAGCTCATCCGGGGCCTACGAGCAGTACTTC. Translation: CASSSGAYEQYF. The full variable domain, with the rest looked up from reference TRBV18 and TRBJ2-7, is NAGVMQNPRHLVRRRGQEARLRCSPMKGHSHVYWYRQLPEEGLKFMVYLQKENIIDESGMPKERFSAEFPKEGPSILRIQQVVRGDSAAYFCASSSGAYEQYFGPGTRLTVT.

The rearrangement joins TRBV27 to TRBJ2-3; 8 nucleotides agree with TRBD1. The germline V gene has CDR1 MNHEY and CDR2 SMNVEV (reference sequence). V gave up 5 bases and J gave up 2 bases; unmatched junction bases: 15. The CDR3 spans 18 residues. The CDR3 DNA reads TGTGCCAGCAGTACAGGGTTCTCTACAGGGGGTGACACAGATACGCAGTATTTT. Its translation: CASSTGFSTGGDTDTQYF.

CDR3 loop: CASSLSSGPDYEQYF. CDR3 coding DNA: TGCGCCAGCAGCTTGTCCTCGGGACCAGACTACGAGCAGTACTTC. This chain uses TRBV5-1 with TRBJ2-7; D is tentatively TRBD1 or TRBD2 (5 bases each). The ends were cut back, 1 base at V and 3 bases at J, with 14 bases in the middle. The CDR3 totals 15 residues. CDR1 is SGHRS and CDR2 is YFSETQ in the germline V gene.

This chain connects TRBV11-3 to TRBJ2-2, with 14 bases identical to TRBD2. Germline V gene lookup returns CDR1 SGHNT and CDR2 YENEEA. V dropped 5 bases and J dropped 1; count of bases not matched to a gene: 9. The CDR3 length is 19 residues. The CDR3 spells CASSPRLGLAGVNTGELFF. The CDR3 DNA is TGTGCCAGCAGCCCTAGGCTGGGACTAGCGGGGGTGAACACCGGGGAGCTGTTTTTT.

The table lists this clone with a few counts. The chain uses TRBV11-2 and TRBJ2-1; maybe TRBD2 (5 bases). This CDR3 has 17 residues. Trimming shortened V by 3 bases and J by 4 bases, and 19 bases separated the two germline ends. CDR1 and CDR2 (germline): SGHAT, FQNNGV. CDR3 in amino acids: CASSFSGPGDFYNEQFF. DNA for the CDR3: TGTGCCAGCAGCTTCTCGGGTCCCGGGGATTTTTACAATGAGCAGTTCTTC.

To note about this clone: This same CDR3 is encoded by further DNA sequences in the sample. This chain links TRBV28 with TRBJ1-2; no definite D call. This CDR3 has 12 amino acids. V was trimmed by 2 bases and J by 4 bases, leaving 5 bases between them. Germline V gene data show CDR1 as MDHEN and CDR2 as SYDVKM. The CDR3 spells CASSLGSYGYTF. The CDR3 nucleotides read TGTGCCAGCAGTTTAGGATCCTATGGCTACACCTTC.

V gene TRBV5-5 combines with J gene TRBJ2-7, with TRBD1 as a possible D gene (6 bases). The CDR3 has 14 residues. Germline CDR1 SGHKS, CDR2 YYEKEE (reference sequence). Trimming took off 0 bases at V and 2 bases at J, with 9 bases between the two ends. CDR3 in amino acids: CASSLGPGAYEQYF. The DNA of the CDR3 is TGTGCCAGCAGCTTGGGACCAGGGGCCTACGAGCAGTACTTC. The full variable domain, completed using reference TRBV5-5 and TRBJ2-7, is DAGVTQSPTHLIKTRGQQVTLRCSPISGHKSVSWYQQVLGQGPQFIFQYYEKEERGRGNFPDRFSARQFPNYSSELNVNALLLGDSALYLCASSLGPGAYEQYFGPGTRLTVT.

The chain links TRBV18 to TRBJ1-1; D not resolved. The ends were cut back, 2 bases at V and 7 bases at J, with 8 bases in the middle. This CDR3 has 12 amino acids. Germline V gene lookup returns CDR1 KGHSH and CDR2 LQKENI. The CDR3 DNA sequence: TGTGCCAGCTCACCAGGAGAGGGTGAAGCTTTCTTT. Its protein is CASSPGEGEAFF.

This clone was detected a few times. Other DNA sequences within the sample encode an identical CDR3. The chain is built from TRBV6-5 and TRBJ1-6; D is perhaps TRBD1 (5 bases). V was pared by 6 bases and J by 4 bases, with 10 bases between. The CDR3 is made up of 14 amino acids. Germline V lookup: CDR1 MNHEY, CDR2 SVGAGI. This chain's CDR3 is CASSPGPYNSPLHF. The CDR3 nucleotides are TGTGCCAGCAGCCCGGGACCGTATAATTCACCCCTCCACTTT.

The genes are TRBV19 and TRBJ1-5; D is perhaps TRBD1 (6 bases). Germline V gene data show CDR1 as LNHDA and CDR2 as SQIVND (reference sequence). CDR3 length: 12 amino acids. Trimming shortened V by 5 bases and J by 11 bases, and 13 bases separated the two germline ends. The CDR3 nucleotides are TGTGCCAGTAGTCTCGGGGGGCCGGCCCAGCATTTT. Its translation: CASSLGGPAQHF.

This chain joins TRBV12-3 or TRBV12-4 and TRBJ2-3; perhaps TRBD1 as D (5 bases). The V end was cut by 5 bases, the J end by 2 bases, with 8 bases between. The CDR3 has 13 amino acids. The CDR3 region is CASSQGFTDTQYF. CDR3 nucleotides: TGTGCCAGCAGTCAGGGTTTCACAGATACGCAGTATTTT.

The chain carries TRBV28 and TRBJ1-3; D is ambiguous. Germline CDR1 and CDR2: MDHEN and SYDVKM. This CDR3 has 14 residues. V lost 3 bases, J lost 1 base, and 7 bases lay in between. In nucleotides, the CDR3 is TGTGCCAGCAGTTTTGCGGCATCTGGAAACACCATATATTTT. Translating it yields CASSFAASGNTIYF.

The rearrangement joins TRBV4-3 to TRBJ2-3; no definite D call. V lost 5 bases and J 4 bases, leaving 7 bases between the germline ends. There are 12 residues in the CDR3. The germline V gene encodes CDR1 LGHNA and CDR2 YSLEER. The CDR3 reads CASSNGPDTQYF. Written as DNA, the CDR3 is TGCGCCAGCAGCAACGGGCCAGATACGCAGTATTTT.

The V gene is TRBV18, the J gene TRBJ2-5; TRBD1 agrees at 8 bases. Germline V gene sequence: CDR1 KGHSH, CDR2 LQKENI. The trim removed 6 bases at V and 1 base at J, leaving 10 bases unmatched. The CDR3 consists of 16 residues. CDR3 bases: TGTGCCAGCTCTCAAACAACTGGACAGGGCCAAGAGACCCAGTACTTC. Translation: CASSQTTGQGQETQYF. The complete variable domain, with remaining parts taken from reference TRBV18 and TRBJ2-5, reads NAGVMQNPRHLVRRRGQEARLRCSPMKGHSHVYWYRQLPEEGLKFMVYLQKENIIDESGMPKERFSAEFPKEGPSILRIQQVVRGDSAAYFCASSQTTGQGQETQYFGPGTRLLVL.

V and J are TRBV2 and TRBJ1-1; D may be TRBD1 (6 bases). The CDR3 spans 15 residues. CDR1 and CDR2 (germline): SNHLY, FYNNEI. V lost 3 bases, J lost 5 bases, and 16 bases lay in between. The CDR3 here is CASSEGGAQRTEAFF. The CDR3 bases are TGTGCCAGCAGTGAGGGGGGGGCGCAGAGAACTGAAGCTTTCTTT.

The gene calls are TRBV11-3 and TRBJ1-2; D ambiguous. Per the germline V gene, CDR1 is SGHNT and CDR2 is YENEEA. Trimming cost V 4 bases and J 5 bases, with 14 bases left between them. CDR3 length: 14 amino acids. The CDR3 region is CASSSEERIYGYTF. The CDR3 DNA reads as TGTGCCAGCAGCTCAGAAGAGCGGATATATGGCTACACCTTC. Looking up the rest from reference TRBV11-3 and TRBJ1-2 gives the full variable domain: EAGVVQSPRYKIIEKKQPVAFWCNPISGHNTLYWYLQNLGQGPELLIRYENEEAVDDSQLPKDRFSAERLKGVDSTLKIQPAELGDSAVYLCASSSEERIYGYTFGSGTRLTVV.

For this clone: Other DNA sequences in this sample translate to the same CDR3. The CDR3 protein is CSVWSKETQYF. CDR3 sequence (DNA): TGCAGCGTTTGGTCTAAAGAGACCCAGTACTTC. J is TRBJ2-5 and V is TRBV29-1; D gene ambiguous. There are 11 residues in the CDR3. Per germline, CDR1 SQVTM and CDR2 ANQGSEA. V shed 5 bases and J shed 3 bases, with 7 bases lying between them.

The chain is built from TRBV5-6 and TRBJ2-1, with D uncertain. Germline V CDR1 and CDR2: SGHDT, YYEEEE. The CDR3 runs 12 residues. The germline V and J ends were trimmed by 3 bases and 9 bases, with 10 bases remaining between them. CDR3 amino acids: CASSSDPSEQFF. The CDR3 nucleotides are TGTGCCAGCAGCTCGGACCCGAGTGAGCAGTTCTTC.

The chain is built from TRBV3-1 (or the pseudogene TRBV3-2) and TRBJ1-4, with a weak D call TRBD1 (6 bases). Germline CDR1 is LGHDT and CDR2 is YNNKEL (reference sequence). Trimming took 6 bases from V and 4 from J, leaving 12 bases between them. CDR3 length: 14 amino acids. This CDR3 reads CASRHREGNEKLFF. Here the CDR3 DNA reads TGTGCCAGCAGACACAGGGAGGGTAATGAAAAACTGTTTTTT.

V and J are TRBV3-1 (or the pseudogene TRBV3-2) and TRBJ2-2; maybe TRBD1 (6 bases). The CDR3 extends over 16 amino acids. The V gene lost 1 base and the J gene lost 4 bases, with 13 bases spanning the gap. Germline V CDR1 and CDR2: LGHDT, YNNKEL (reference sequence). Written as DNA, the CDR3 is TGTGCCAGCAGCCAAGTGGGGGCGGGTGGCACCGGGGAGCTGTTTTTT. Its translation is CASSQVGAGGTGELFF.

The genes are TRBV19 and TRBJ1-2; D is ambiguous. Germline V gene lookup returns CDR1 LNHDA and CDR2 SQIVND (reference sequence). The V and J ends lost 11 bases and 0 bases respectively, with 25 bases between them. The CDR3 is made up of 17 amino acids. The DNA of the CDR3 is TGTGCCTCCTCCCGCGGGGTGGGCCGGTTTTCTAACTATGGCTACACCTTC. Amino acid sequence: CASSRGVGRFSNYGYTF.

The chain links TRBV6-5 to TRBJ2-2, with 7 bases fitting TRBD1. From germline, CDR1 is MNHEY and CDR2 SVGAGI. The CDR3 has 15 residues. The V gene end was trimmed by 7 bases and the J gene end by 5 bases; junction bases not matched to a gene: 10. The CDR3 sequence: CASNRQGKVTGELFF. The CDR3 region has the DNA TGTGCCAGCAATCGACAGGGAAAAGTAACCGGGGAGCTGTTTTTT.

This chain uses TRBV7-3 with TRBJ2-2; 9 bases agree with TRBD1. Germline V CDR1 and CDR2: SGHTA, FQGTGA. The CDR3 loop spans 14 amino acids. V was clipped by 4 bases and J by 5 bases; unmatched bases: 2. DNA for the CDR3: TGTGCCAGCAGCTCGGGACAGGGAACCGGGGAGCTGTTTTTT. Translation: CASSSGQGTGELFF.

The chain joins TRBV6-2 or TRBV6-3 to TRBJ2-1; the match to TRBD2 covers 13 bases. Germline loops: CDR1 MNHEY, CDR2 SVGEGT. The CDR3 consists of 15 residues. J lost 7 bases, V lost 2 bases, and 2 bases had no gene match. The CDR3 region is CASSYELAGGNEQFF. The CDR3 region has the DNA TGTGCCAGCAGTTACGAACTAGCGGGAGGGAATGAGCAGTTCTTC.

The gene calls are TRBV7-9 and TRBJ1-3, with 10 bases lining up with TRBD1. Losses at the gene ends were 3 bases for V and 0 bases for J; bases not matched to a gene: 2. Germline V gene lookup returns CDR1 SEHNR and CDR2 FQNEAQ (reference sequence). The CDR3 is made up of 16 amino acids. CDR3 in amino acids: CASSFGDRGSGNTIYF. CDR3 nucleotide sequence: TGTGCCAGCAGCTTTGGGGACAGGGGCTCTGGAAACACCATATATTTT.

The V and J genes are TRBV9 and TRBJ1-2; D is uncertain. Germline lookup yields CDR1 SGDLS and CDR2 YYNGEE. The length of the CDR3 is 13 residues. Trimming pared 2 bases from V and 8 bases from J, leaving 13 bases between. CDR3 residues: CASSVFSGDGYTF. The CDR3 nucleotides are TGTGCCAGCAGCGTTTTCTCGGGCGACGGCTACACCTTC.